These T cell receptor beta chains were read from a single sample in a study of cytomegalovirus exposure and HLA in healthy donors. Produced via immunoSEQ multiplex PCR; TCRdb's table is partial and in-frame only. The sample holds over 150,000 clones; 80% are singletons and the top ten take around 9.8%. Sequencing was done on a sample of PBMCs. These receptors were obtained from a man younger than 30 in good health and CMV-seropositive. CDR3s include the opening cysteine and the closing phenylalanine or tryptophan. The D gene is left open where the match is weak. For some rows the clone size is stated as once, few or many, or as a class when expanded; others skip it.

cdr3_length	d_call	j_call	clone_size	v_call	cdr3_nt	cdr3_aa
15	TRBD1	TRBJ2-2	-	TRBV7-9	TGTGGGGAATCCTGGGACAGGTCGAACACCGGGGAGCTGTTTTTT	CGESWDRSNTGELFF
12	TRBD1	TRBJ1-1	-	TRBV7-9	TGTGCCAGCAGCTTAGGACAGGGCGAGGCTTTCTTT	CASSLGQGEAFF
15	-	TRBJ1-1	-	TRBV7-9	TGTGCCAGCAGCCCGTCGACAGTTATGAACACTGAAGCTTTCTTT	CASSPSTVMNTEAFF
18	-	TRBJ1-2	few	TRBV7-5	TGTGCCAGAAGCTTAGAAATAATGGGGGCAGGGGGCGCCTATGGCTACACCTTC	CARSLEIMGAGGAYGYTF
17	TRBD1	TRBJ2-3	-	TRBV7-3	TGTGCCAGCAGCCCATCGGGGGGGACAGGGGGCACAGATACGCAGTATTTT	CASSPSGGTGGTDTQYF
16	TRBD2	TRBJ2-1	-	TRBV11-3	TGTGCCAGCAGCTTAACCCTAGCGGGAGGACGCAATGAGCAGTTCTTC	CASSLTLAGGRNEQFF
15	-	TRBJ1-6	-	TRBV19	TGTGCCAGTAGTATAAACAGGGTTCGAAATTCACCCCTCCACTTT	CASSINRVRNSPLHF
16	TRBD1	TRBJ2-3	-	TRBV5-1	TGCGCCAGCAGCCCTCAACCCCAGGGGGCGGCAGATACGCAGTATTTT	CASSPQPQGAADTQYF
17	TRBD2	TRBJ2-2	-	TRBV19	TGTGCCAGGAGGTGTAGCGGGATAACCGCGAACACCGGGGAGCTGTTTTTT	CARRCSGITANTGELFF
14	-	TRBJ1-2	-	TRBV2	TGTGCCAGCAGTGAAGTGCAACAGATCTATGGCTACACCTTC	CASSEVQQIYGYTF
15	TRBD2	TRBJ2-7	-	TRBV4-3	TGCGCCAGCAGCCAAAAACTAGCGGGGTTCTACGAGCAGTACTTC	CASSQKLAGFYEQYF
20	TRBD1	TRBJ1-4	-	TRBV30	TGTGCCTGGAGTGTACGGTTCTCTGGGGTCAGGGGGCTATCTAATGAAAAACTGTTTTTT	CAWSVRFSGVRGLSNEKLFF
17	TRBD2	TRBJ2-3	-	TRBV13	TGTGCCAGCAGCTTAGGACTGGGACTAGCGGGACCTGATACGCAGTATTTT	CASSLGLGLAGPDTQYF
14	TRBD1	TRBJ2-7	-	TRBV6-5	TGTGCCAGCAGTTACTCGAGGGGGCCGAACGAGCAGTACTTC	CASSYSRGPNEQYF
15	TRBD1	TRBJ2-7	-	TRBV5-4	TGTGCCAGCAGCGGCACAGGGACAGGGGTCTACGAGCAGTACTTC	CASSGTGTGVYEQYF
14	-	TRBJ1-5	-	TRBV6-5	TGTGCCAGCAGTTCCAATTCCAGGAGGGAGCCCCAGCATTTT	CASSSNSRREPQHF
15	TRBD2	TRBJ2-2	-	TRBV2	TGTGCCAGCAGACTTACTAGCGGGGGCACCGGGGAGCTGTTTTTT	CASRLTSGGTGELFF
13	-	TRBJ2-1	-	TRBV27	TGTGCCAGCAGTTTGGAGTTAGGAGCGGAGCAGTTCTTC	CASSLELGAEQFF
13	-	TRBJ1-1	-	TRBV19	TGTGCCAGTAGTACGACAGGTCACACTGAAGCTTTCTTT	CASSTTGHTEAFF
13	-	TRBJ1-2	-	TRBV30	TGTGCCTGGAGTGACAGGGTAATTGGGGGCTACACCTTC	CAWSDRVIGGYTF
12	-	TRBJ1-5	-	TRBV7-2	TGTGCCAGCAGGCCACGAGGACAGCCCCAGCATTTT	CASRPRGQPQHF
15	-	TRBJ1-3	-	TRBV9	TGTGCCAGCAGCGTAACAGTGGACTCTGGAAACACCATATATTTT	CASSVTVDSGNTIYF
15	-	TRBJ2-2	-	TRBV11-2	TGTGCCAGCAGCTTATTTTACGCGGGCAGCGGGGAGCTGTTTTTT	CASSLFYAGSGELFF
16	-	TRBJ2-1	few	TRBV15	TGTGCCACCAGCAGAGGGCGGGAAGGAACCTACAATGAGCAGTTCTTC	CATSRGREGTYNEQFF
15	TRBD1	TRBJ1-2	-	TRBV19	TGTGCCAGTAGACCACCCGGACAGGGAGGAGCTGGCTACACCTTC	CASRPPGQGGAGYTF
16	TRBD2	TRBJ2-2	-	TRBV30	TGTGCCTGGAGTAATCGGCGGGAGTTCGGTACCAGGGAGCTGTTTTTT	CAWSNRREFGTRELFF
16	-	TRBJ1-3	-	TRBV9	TGTGCCAGCAGCGTAGATTGGGGACACTCTGGAAACACCATATATTTT	CASSVDWGHSGNTIYF
14	-	TRBJ2-7	once	TRBV7-9	TGTGCCAGCAGCGAGACAGAGGCAGCCTACGAGCAGTACTTC	CASSETEAAYEQYF
12	-	TRBJ1-4	-	TRBV10-2	TGCGCCAGTGGTCGGTCCAATGAAAAACTGTTTTTT	CASGRSNEKLFF
16	TRBD1	TRBJ1-3	-	TRBV4-2	TGTGCCAGCAGCTTACAGGGGGTTACCTCTGGAAACACCATATATTTT	CASSLQGVTSGNTIYF
14	TRBD1	TRBJ1-2	-	TRBV6-5	TGTGCCAGCAGTTACCTGACAGGGGGCTATGGCTACACCTTC	CASSYLTGGYGYTF
14	TRBD1	TRBJ1-2	-	TRBV6-5	TGTGCCAGCAGTTACGCCCGGACAGGGTATGGCTACACCTTC	CASSYARTGYGYTF
16	TRBD1	TRBJ1-3	few	TRBV19	TGTGCCAGTAGTTCGCAATACAGGGGGCGCGGAAACACCATATATTTT	CASSSQYRGRGNTIYF
15	-	TRBJ1-6	-	TRBV4-3	TGCGCCAGCAGCCAAGATACAGGGTTTAATTCACCCCTCCACTTT	CASSQDTGFNSPLHF
14	-	TRBJ2-7	-	TRBV30	TGTGCCTGGAGGGATAAACAGGGCCGATACGAGCAGTACTTC	CAWRDKQGRYEQYF